The 29 T cell receptor beta chains reported below all come from one sample, sequenced in a study of vaccination effects on CD4 cells after COVID-19. These receptors' antigens are unknown. The assay was immunoSEQ multiplex PCR, and TCRdb's table has in-frame clones only and misses some. The repertoire has roughly 61,000 clones, roughly four fifths of them found once; the top ten carry roughly 2.4%. Ahead of sequencing, the ViraFEST assay grew antigen-specific CD4+ T cells using viral peptide pools. Isolating CD4+ T cells followed ten to eleven days of culture. This specimen was CD4+ T cells from PBMCs cultured with HCoV-229E spike peptides, taken before COVID-19 vaccination. All receptors derive from a human donor who received a COVID-19 vaccine.

The chain couples TRBV27 to TRBJ2-7; D possibly uses TRBD1 or TRBD2 (7 bases each). The CDR3 is 13 residues long. Germline values: CDR1 MNHEY, CDR2 SMNVEV (reference sequence). V was clipped by 3 bases and J by 6 bases, with 12 bases between them. CDR3 nucleotides: TGTGCCAGCAGTTTCAGGGGGGGGAGCGAGCAGTACGTC. The encoded protein is CASSFRGGSEQYV.

The chain carries TRBV6-4 and TRBJ2-1; the D gene is possibly TRBD2 (6 bases). Trimming cost V 4 bases and J 7 bases, with 11 bases left between them. This CDR3 is 13 amino acids long. CDR1 is MRHNA, CDR2 SNTAGT, per germline. The CDR3, as DNA: TGTGCCAGCAGTGTCCGTAGCGGAAATGAGCAGTTCTTC. It encodes CASSVRSGNEQFF.

The chain joins TRBV7-2 to TRBJ1-2; D gene ambiguous. Looked up from germline, CDR1 is SGHTA and CDR2 is FQGNSA. V was clipped by 3 bases and J by 2 bases, with 4 bases between them. CDR3 length: 12 residues. The CDR3 spells CASSFSNYGYTF. In DNA form, the CDR3 reads TGTGCCAGCAGCTTTTCGAACTATGGCTACACCTTC.

This rearrangement joins TRBV6-5 to TRBJ2-7; D possibly matches TRBD1 or TRBD2 (5 bases each). V lost 6 bases and J lost 11, with 23 bases in between. This CDR3 comprises 14 residues. Germline CDR1 is MNHEY and CDR2 is SVGAGI. The CDR3 bases are TGTGCCAGCAGCTCCGGGACCTCACAGATAGGCGAGTACGTC. Protein product: CASSSGTSQIGEYV.

The rearrangement joins TRBV29-1 to TRBJ1-1; D ambiguous. The V end was cut by 6 bases, the J end by 2 bases, with 16 bases between. The germline V gene has CDR1 SQVTM and CDR2 ANQGSEA. The length of the CDR3 is 14 residues. The CDR3 region is CSVKRNSVNTEAFF. CDR3 DNA: TGCAGCGTAAAGAGGAATTCCGTAAACACTGAAGCTTTCTTT.

CDR3 nucleotides: TGTGCCAGCAGCCAAGACCCGACACGTCCGCAGTATTTT. Translating gives CASSQDPTRPQYF. This chain connects TRBV4-2 to TRBJ2-3; no definite D call. This CDR3 region has 13 residues. The germline CDR1 and CDR2 sequences are LGHNA and YNFKEQ. The V and J ends lost 0 bases and 10 bases respectively, with 11 bases between them.

The chain couples TRBV24-1 to TRBJ2-2; 7 bases are shared with TRBD1. V shed 3 bases and J 5 bases; nucleotides not matched to a gene: 8. CDR3 length equals 16 residues. Germline V gene lookup returns CDR1 KGHDR and CDR2 SFDVKD. This chain's CDR3 is CATSDPTGPGTGELFF. The DNA for the CDR3 is TGTGCCACCAGTGATCCGACAGGGCCGGGAACCGGGGAGCTGTTTTTT.

The rearrangement links TRBV7-2 to TRBJ1-2, with 12 bases matching TRBD1. From germline, CDR1 is SGHTA and CDR2 FQGNSA. With V trimmed by 2 bases and J by 7 bases, 5 bases remained unmatched. The CDR3 runs 15 residues. The CDR3 reads CASSLPGQGATGYTF. The CDR3 DNA follows: TGTGCCAGCAGCTTACCGGGACAGGGGGCTACTGGCTACACCTTC.

The gene calls are TRBV5-1 and TRBJ2-3; TRBD1 matches at 9 bases. The CDR3 consists of 14 residues. CDR1 and CDR2 from the germline V gene are SGHRS and YFSETQ. Germline trimming cut 4 bases from V and 5 bases from J; bases unmatched to any gene: 5. This chain's CDR3 is CASSPGQGVDTQYF. CDR3 nucleotides: TGCGCCAGCAGCCCGGGACAGGGCGTAGATACGCAGTATTTT.

This rearrangement joins TRBV4-1 to TRBJ2-1, with D possibly TRBD2 on 6 matching bases. This CDR3 has 15 residues. The germline V gene encodes CDR1 MGHRA and CDR2 YSYEKL. The V end was cut by 0 bases, the J end by 4 bases, with 10 bases between. The CDR3 DNA reads TGCGCCAGCAGCCAAGAATCCGGACTATACAATGAGCAGTTCTTC. Translation gives CASSQESGLYNEQFF.

V is TRBV2 and J is TRBJ1-2; tentatively, D is TRBD1 (5 bases). Germline CDR1 and CDR2: SNHLY and FYNNEI. The CDR3 totals 15 residues. Trimming removed 6 bases at V and 0 bases at J, with 14 bases between. This chain's CDR3 is CASRRDEGTNYGYTF. The CDR3 nucleotides read TGTGCCAGCAGACGGGACGAGGGAACTAACTATGGCTACACCTTC.

The rearrangement links TRBV12-5 to TRBJ2-5, with TRBD1 identical over 9 bases. V lost 5 bases, J lost 5 bases, and 9 bases stayed unmatched. The germline V gene has CDR1 LGHNT and CDR2 FRNRAP. The CDR3 is made up of 15 amino acids. The DNA for the CDR3 is TGTGCTAGTGGTCTCACGACAGGGGGTCCGGAGACCCAGTACTTC. Protein product: CASGLTTGGPETQYF.

This chain links TRBV19 with TRBJ2-7; maybe TRBD1 (5 bases). V gave up 3 bases and J gave up 5 bases, with 11 bases separating them. Germline V CDR1 and CDR2: LNHDA, SQIVND (reference sequence). There are 13 residues in the CDR3. The CDR3 loop reads CASSIGQGDEQYV. DNA of the CDR3: TGTGCCAGTAGTATCGGGCAGGGCGACGAGCAGTACGTC.

The chain couples TRBV5-1 to TRBJ1-2; D call uncertain. In germline, CDR1 is SGHRS, CDR2 YFSETQ. Deletions cut 5 bases from V and 2 bases from J, with 10 bases between. The CDR3 has 13 residues. The CDR3 coding sequence is TGCGCCAGCAGTTCTGACGTCAACTATGGCTACACCTTC. This sequence encodes CASSSDVNYGYTF.

This clone was recorded a few times. The chain is built from TRBV19 and TRBJ2-3, with D possibly being TRBD2 (7 bases). The CDR3 covers 14 residues. Germline loops: CDR1 LNHDA, CDR2 SQIVND (reference sequence). V lost 5 bases, J lost 8 bases, and 17 bases lay in between. The CDR3 sequence is CASSPTGGGGTQYF. The DNA of the CDR3 is TGTGCCAGTAGTCCAACGGGCGGGGGCGGTACGCAGTATTTT.

This sequence joins TRBV12-5 and TRBJ2-2, with TRBD1 matching 9 bases. The length of the CDR3 is 19 residues. V was clipped by 1 base and J by 5 bases; unmatched bases: 14. Germline V gene data show CDR1 as LGHNT and CDR2 as FRNRAP. CDR3 sequence: CASGLGSPFGQGSTGELFF. CDR3 DNA sequence: TGTGCTAGTGGTTTGGGATCACCATTCGGACAGGGGAGTACCGGGGAGCTGTTTTTT.

The chain links TRBV3-1 (or the pseudogene TRBV3-2) to TRBJ2-2, with D perhaps TRBD1 (6 bases). Between the trimmed V and J ends, which lost 4 bases and 6 bases, there was a span of 9 bases. CDR1 LGHDT and CDR2 YNNKEL come from the germline V gene (reference sequence). The CDR3 covers 13 residues. CDR3 bases: TGTGCCAGCAGCCGGACAGTAGCCGGGGAGCTGTTTTTT. Its protein is CASSRTVAGELFF.

The CDR3 is CASSFRTYNEQFF. CDR3 DNA sequence: TGTGCCAGCAGTTTTAGAACTTACAATGAGCAGTTCTTC. This sequence joins TRBV27 and TRBJ2-1; no clear D. V lost 3 bases to trimming and J lost 4 bases, with 7 bases between them. The V gene's germline CDR1 is MNHEY and CDR2 SMNVEV (reference sequence). This CDR3 spans 13 amino acids.

This clone was seen a handful of times. In nucleotides, the CDR3 is TGTGCCAGCTCACCACCGGGGACGAGCTTAAACTATGGCTACACCTTC. Its translation is CASSPPGTSLNYGYTF. V gene TRBV18 combines with J gene TRBJ1-2, with a weak D call TRBD1 (5 bases). Germline V gives CDR1 KGHSH, CDR2 LQKENI. This CDR3 region has 16 residues. The V end lost 0 bases, the J end lost 2 bases, and 13 bases lay between the germline ends.

The chain carries TRBV7-2 and TRBJ1-4, with D unresolved. Trimming stripped 5 bases from V and 8 bases from J, with 9 bases between. Germline V lookup: CDR1 SGHTA, CDR2 FQGNSA. The CDR3 runs to 12 residues. The CDR3 DNA reads TGTGCCAGCAGCCCGACCACGGAAAAACTGTTTTTT. Protein: CASSPTTEKLFF.

The chain employs TRBV7-2 and TRBJ2-4; 7 nucleotides match TRBD2. Trimming removed 4 bases from V and 3 bases from J; junction bases left unmatched: 6. Germline V gene data show CDR1 as SGHTA and CDR2 as FQGNSA. This CDR3 contains 15 residues. Here the CDR3 reads CASSSQPGGKNIQYF. The DNA of the CDR3 is TGTGCCAGCAGCTCCCAACCGGGGGGCAAAAACATTCAGTACTTC. The variable domain in full, with the rest retrieved from reference TRBV7-2 and TRBJ2-4, is GAGVSQSPSNKVTEKGKDVELRCDPISGHTALYWYRQSLGQGLEFLIYFQGNSAPDKSGLPSDRFSAERTGGSVSTLTIQRTQQEDSAVYLCASSSQPGGKNIQYFGAGTRLSVL.

The gene calls are TRBV2 and TRBJ2-3; TRBD2 agrees at 7 bases. In germline, CDR1 is SNHLY, CDR2 FYNNEI. The ends lost 4 bases at V and 0 bases at J; junction bases unmatched: 7. The CDR3 is made up of 16 amino acids. CDR3 region: CASSGFGGGSTDTQYF. CDR3 coding DNA: TGTGCCAGCAGTGGTTTCGGCGGGGGTAGCACAGATACGCAGTATTTT.

The chain recombines TRBV25-1 with TRBJ2-2, with 8 bases identical to TRBD2. CDR3 length: 16 residues. The germline CDR1 and CDR2 sequences are MGHDK and SYGVNS. The trim removed 7 bases at V and 0 bases at J, leaving 7 bases unmatched. The CDR3 here is CASNAAGAPNTGELFF. The CDR3 DNA follows: TGTGCCAGCAATGCAGCGGGGGCGCCGAACACCGGGGAGCTGTTTTTT. The full variable domain, its missing parts supplied by reference TRBV25-1 and TRBJ2-2, is EADIYQTPRYLVIGTGKKITLECSQTMGHDKMYWYQQDPGMELHLIHYSYGVNSTEKGDLSSESTVSRIRTEHFPLTLESARPSHTSQYLCASNAAGAPNTGELFFGEGSRLTVL.

The V and J genes are TRBV6-2 or TRBV6-3 and TRBJ1-6; 10 nucleotides align to TRBD1. The CDR3 contains 15 residues. V trimming: 5 bases; J trimming: 9 bases; junction bases outside the gene matches: 7. Germline V CDR1 and CDR2: MNHEY, SVGEGT. The CDR3 coding sequence is TGTGCCAGCAGTCGCTCCGGGACAGGGGTTTCACCCCTCCACTTT. Translating it yields CASSRSGTGVSPLHF.

The V gene is TRBV28, the J gene TRBJ1-5; D is perhaps TRBD1 (6 bases). Germline CDR1 is MDHEN and CDR2 is SYDVKM. The CDR3 sequence is 18 residues long. V gave up 5 bases and J gave up 7 bases, with 27 bases separating them. The CDR3 sequence is CASSVMGEGVSFVQPQHF. DNA for the CDR3: TGTGCCAGCAGTGTGATGGGGGAGGGGGTCAGTTTTGTACAGCCCCAGCATTTT.

In this sample, this clone turned up a few times. The chain links TRBV19 to TRBJ2-3; TRBD1 matches 11 bases. CDR1 and CDR2 from the germline V gene are LNHDA and SQIVND (reference sequence). There are 16 residues in the CDR3. The ends lost 8 bases at V and 2 bases at J; junction bases unmatched: 9. As DNA, the CDR3 is TGTGCCAGTTCTAGCCCGGGACAGGGGGACACAGATACGCAGTATTTT. Its protein product is CASSSPGQGDTDTQYF. The whole variable domain, filled in from reference TRBV19 and TRBJ2-3, reads DGGITQSPKYLFRKEGQNVTLSCEQNLNHDAMYWYRQDPGQGLRLIYYSQIVNDFQKGDIAEGYSVSREKKESFPLTVTSAQKNPTAFYLCASSSPGQGDTDTQYFGPGTRLTVL.

This sequence joins TRBV6-5 and TRBJ2-2; TRBD1 matches 9 bases. Germline V gives CDR1 MNHEY, CDR2 SVGAGI. The CDR3 spans 16 residues. Unmatched junction bases numbered 4, after V lost 4 bases and J lost 1 base. CDR3 residues: CASSFRQGGNTGELFF. The CDR3 region has the DNA TGTGCCAGCAGTTTCAGACAGGGGGGGAACACCGGGGAGCTGTTTTTT.

The table lists this clone with a few counts. The chain uses TRBV6-1 and TRBJ2-5; tentative D call: TRBD2 (5 bases). This CDR3 has 15 amino acids. Germline assignment: CDR1 MNHNS and CDR2 SASEGT. The ends were cut back, 2 bases at V and 2 bases at J, with 12 bases in the middle. The CDR3 sequence is CASSETWTLQETQYF. CDR3 nucleotides: TGTGCCAGCAGTGAAACTTGGACTCTTCAAGAGACCCAGTACTTC.

This rearrangement joins TRBV7-2 to TRBJ2-2; D may match TRBD1 or TRBD2 (5 bases each). The CDR3 length is 15 residues. CDR1 SGHTA and CDR2 FQGNSA come from the germline V gene. The ends were cut back, 5 bases at V and 0 bases at J, with 10 bases in the middle. This CDR3 is CASSPGTANTGELFF. The CDR3, as DNA: TGTGCCAGCAGCCCGGGGACGGCGAACACCGGGGAGCTGTTTTTT.